This record looks at one T cell receptor (beta chain) sequence and its context. Its antigen target is currently unknown. The sample holds no much larger clone one base away, and base qualities are not on file. The germline V gene encodes CDR1 MGHRA and CDR2 YSYEKL. Measured from the cysteine to the phenylalanine, the CDR3 is 16 residues long. Kept here is only the CDR3 DNA, which spans 48 bases and is read in frame from base 1. V is cut by 5 bases and J by 5 bases, and the space between the germline ends is 21 bases. These data originate in a study of beta chain features in type 1 diabetes (dated by TCRdb to 2016 to 2019). Looking at the study overall: No differences in mean age, gender distribution, total cell number or subset yield were found between patients and healthy donors. A total of 85 million to 140 million sorted cells were examined across all samples, and the number of cells per subset was strongly correlated with RNA yield. The study compared the TCRB repertoires of sorted circulating CD4+ T cell subsets in recently diagnosed type 1 diabetes patients with those in matched healthy donors. Regulatory and stem cell-like memory subsets were isolated from only 8 patients and roughly eight healthy donors, whereas naive and central memory subsets came from all 30 or so donors.

Each donor gave one peripheral blood draw, averaging about 100 mL, which was collected into heparinised tubes. A BD FACSAria II and a panel including CD45RO, CCR7, CD25, CD127, CD95 and CD27 were used to sort naive, central memory, regulatory and stem cell-like memory CD4+ T cells. Purity was above 95% for every sorted population. PBMCs were isolated immediately by Lymphoprep density gradient centrifugation and stained directly without culture. To minimize batch effects, samples were stained and sorted in pairs, one healthy donor with one patient per experiment. General findings and caveats noted by the study authors: Because cDNA was sequenced instead of genomic DNA, highly expressing activated cells could be over-represented, though the groups showed no difference in activation or CD3 levels. PCR might favor shorter templates, but patient and control samples were amplified and corrected together, so any skew would affect both groups equally. At VDJ recombination sites, type 1 diabetes patients had fewer insertions and more deleted nucleotides, which implies abnormalities in thymic rearrangement. Because small numbers of individuals were included in the HLA sub-analyses, any influence of HLA type on TCRB rearrangement was left unresolved. Naive, central memory and regulatory TCRB repertoires appeared to be more alike among patients than among healthy donors. In all four CD4+ subsets, TCRB CDR3 length was moderately but significantly shorter in type 1 diabetes patients.

All of the isolated RNA was reverse transcribed with the High Capacity cDNA Reverse Transcription Kit, so expressed TCRB transcripts were sequenced. Naive, central memory and regulatory T cell samples underwent deep immunoSEQ sequencing, averaging around 3.7 million total reads per sample. Sorted cells were lysed in RLT buffer and RNA was extracted with DNase-treated RNeasy Micro or Mini kits, depending on cell number. To prevent cross-contamination, each cell subset was processed individually, whereas patient and healthy donor samples were processed jointly. The immunoSEQ multiplex PCR was used to amplify TCRB sequences from cDNA, yielding 87-bp fragments that span the CDR3 region. Amplicons were sequenced on the Illumina HiSeq platform. The authors' analysis ran thus. PCR bias was corrected computationally using synthetic template baselines, and reads within Hamming distance 2 were collapsed, with unmergeable singletons discarded. Reads were aligned against IMGT so that V, D and J genes, CDR3 length and insertions or deletions at six rearrangement sites could be assigned. Within each subset, clonotype counts were normalized to the number of sorted cells before true diversity and Gini coefficients were calculated with the tcR R package. Repertoire sharing was quantified using the overlap coefficient calculated on TCRB nucleotide sequences. Out-of-frame TCRB sequences from naive cells were analyzed as a proxy for the pre-selection repertoire. TCRdb re-hosts the immuneACCESS table, in-frame sequences only. Its copies lack some clones; in the studies checked, an unresolved V gene accounts for under half of them, and the cause for the rest is not known. The V and J calls and clone size come from that table; D and trimming were worked out from the DNA. The sample profile shows under 450,000 clones; around 16% of them were found once. Jointly, the top ten make up approximately 0.019% of the sample.

The sample comprised naive CD4+ T cells from blood. Per the publication, the cell subset or site label means: true naive CD4+ T cells. Here the chain combines TRBV4-1 and TRBJ2-5; tentative D gene TRBD2, with 6 bases matching. The receptor was derived from a woman between 18 and 29 years old in good health. The sequenced DNA is TGCGCCAGCAGCGACCCGGTCGGCCCGGCGGGGGAGACCCAGTACTTC. This codes for CASSDPVGPAGETQYF.